This T cell receptor beta chain was observed in a study of T cell responses to AZD1222 COVID-19 vaccine. Study-level findings and limits: Without day 14 samples, only post-peak T cell repertoires were studied. In the spike-specific TCR repertoire, nearly half reportedly target unmutated variant regions. Most donors were white British, females outnumbered males, and clonal diversity was possibly underestimated.

TCRdb keeps only in-frame clones here, not all; method: immunoSEQ multiplex PCR. Among approximately 120,000 clones listed, approximately 87% were seen once. The CDR3 extends over 15 amino acids. Trimming removed 2 bases from V and 3 bases from J; junction bases left unmatched: 6. Per the germline V gene, CDR1 is MNHEY and CDR2 is SMNVEV (reference sequence). With respect to this clone: What it recognizes is unknown.

The origin of this receptor is an adult in good health. The chain couples TRBV27 to TRBJ2-7; 8 bases are a match to TRBD1. The source material was peripheral blood, sampled on day 0 of AZD1222 vaccination. CDR3 coding DNA: TGTGCCAGCAGTTTAATAGGGACAGGCGTCTACGAGCAGTACTTC. Translated: CASSLIGTGVYEQYF.